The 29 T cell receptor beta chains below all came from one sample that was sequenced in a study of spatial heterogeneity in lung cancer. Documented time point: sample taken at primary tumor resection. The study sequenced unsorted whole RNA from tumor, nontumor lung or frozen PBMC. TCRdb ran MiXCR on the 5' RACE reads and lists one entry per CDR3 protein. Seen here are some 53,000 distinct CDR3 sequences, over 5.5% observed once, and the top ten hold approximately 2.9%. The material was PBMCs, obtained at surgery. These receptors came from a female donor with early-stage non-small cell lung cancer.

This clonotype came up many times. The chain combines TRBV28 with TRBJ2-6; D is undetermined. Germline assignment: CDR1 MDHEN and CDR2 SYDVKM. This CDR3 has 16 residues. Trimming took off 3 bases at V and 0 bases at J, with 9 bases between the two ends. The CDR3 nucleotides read TGTGCCAGCAGTTTGATGGGCTTCTCTGGGGCCAACGTCCTGACTTTC. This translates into CASSLMGFSGANVLTF.

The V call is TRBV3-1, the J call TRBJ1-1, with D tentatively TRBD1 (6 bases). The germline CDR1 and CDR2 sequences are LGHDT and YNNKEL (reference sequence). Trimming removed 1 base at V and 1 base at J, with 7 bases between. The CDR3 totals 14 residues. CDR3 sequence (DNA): TGTGCCAGCAGCCAAGGCAGGGGGAACACTGAAGCTTTCTTT. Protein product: CASSQGRGNTEAFF.

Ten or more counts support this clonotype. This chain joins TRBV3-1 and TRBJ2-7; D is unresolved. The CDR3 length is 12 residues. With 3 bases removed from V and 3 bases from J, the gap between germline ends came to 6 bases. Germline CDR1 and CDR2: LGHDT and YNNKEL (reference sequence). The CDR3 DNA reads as TGTGCCAGCAGCCAGGTACGCTACGAGCAGTACTTC. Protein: CASSQVRYEQYF.

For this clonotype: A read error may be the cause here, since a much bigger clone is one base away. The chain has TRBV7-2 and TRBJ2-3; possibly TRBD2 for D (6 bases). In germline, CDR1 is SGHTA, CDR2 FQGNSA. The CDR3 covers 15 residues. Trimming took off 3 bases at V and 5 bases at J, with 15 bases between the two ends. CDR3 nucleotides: TGTGCCAGCAGCTTTCGGCGGGGATTCATAGATACGCAGTATTTT. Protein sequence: CASSFRRGFIDTQYF. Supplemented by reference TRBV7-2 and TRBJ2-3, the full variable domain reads GAGVSQSPSNKVTEKGKDVELRCDPISGHTALYWYRQSLGQGLEFLIYFQGNSAPDKSGLPSDRFSAERTGGSVSTLTIQRTQQEDSAVYLCASSFRRGFIDTQYFGPGTRLTVL.

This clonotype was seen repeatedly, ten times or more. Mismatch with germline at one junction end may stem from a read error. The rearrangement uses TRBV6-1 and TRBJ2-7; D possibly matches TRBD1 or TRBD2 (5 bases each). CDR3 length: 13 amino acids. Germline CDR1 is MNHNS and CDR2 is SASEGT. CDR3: CASSDLDPGSPVF. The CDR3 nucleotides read TGTGCCAGCAGTGACCTAGACCCAGGGAGTCCTGTCTTC.

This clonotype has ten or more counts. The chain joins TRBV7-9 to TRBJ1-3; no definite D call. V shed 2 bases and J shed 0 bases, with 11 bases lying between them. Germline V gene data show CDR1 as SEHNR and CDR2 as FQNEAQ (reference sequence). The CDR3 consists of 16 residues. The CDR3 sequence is CASSLPQLSSGNTIYF. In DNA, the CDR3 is TGTGCCAGCAGCTTACCCCAGTTAAGCTCTGGAAACACCATATATTTT.

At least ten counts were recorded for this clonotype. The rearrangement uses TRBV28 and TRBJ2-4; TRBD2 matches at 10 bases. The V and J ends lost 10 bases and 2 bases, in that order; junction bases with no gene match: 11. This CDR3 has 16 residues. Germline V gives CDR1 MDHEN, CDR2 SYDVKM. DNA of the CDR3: TGTGCCACCCAAATTTTAGCGGGGGGTCCCAAAAACATTCAGTACTTC. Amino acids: CATQILAGGPKNIQYF.

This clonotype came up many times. CDR3 nucleotides: TGCGCCACTAACAGGGGGAAGACTAATGAAAAACTGTTTTTT. This translates into CATNRGKTNEKLFF. The chain links TRBV23-1 to TRBJ1-4; 8 nucleotides line up with TRBD1. Being an ORF, TRBV23-1 has a function that is uncertain. CDR3 length: 14 residues. The junction had 6 bases not matched to a gene; V was cut back by 10 bases and J by 2 bases.

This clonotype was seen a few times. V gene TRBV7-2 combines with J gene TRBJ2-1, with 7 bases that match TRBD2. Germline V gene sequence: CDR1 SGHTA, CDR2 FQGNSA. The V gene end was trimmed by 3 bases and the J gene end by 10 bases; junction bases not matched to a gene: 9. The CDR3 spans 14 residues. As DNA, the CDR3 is TGTGCCAGCAGCTTCAGACGGGGGGTAGGAGAGCAGTTCTTC. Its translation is CASSFRRGVGEQFF.

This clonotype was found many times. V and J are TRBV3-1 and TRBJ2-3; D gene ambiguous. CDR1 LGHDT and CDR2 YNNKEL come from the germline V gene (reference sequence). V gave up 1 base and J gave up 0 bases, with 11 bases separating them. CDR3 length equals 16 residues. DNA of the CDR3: TGTGCCAGCAGCCAAGCGTGGGTTTCGAGCACAGATACGCAGTATTTT. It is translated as CASSQAWVSSTDTQYF.

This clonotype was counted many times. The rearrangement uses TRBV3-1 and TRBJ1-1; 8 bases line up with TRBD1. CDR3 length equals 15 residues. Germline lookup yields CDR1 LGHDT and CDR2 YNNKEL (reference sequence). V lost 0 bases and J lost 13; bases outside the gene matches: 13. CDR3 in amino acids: CASSQERPYRGKSFF. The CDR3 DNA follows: TGTGCCAGCAGCCAAGAGAGACCCTACAGGGGGAAGAGTTTCTTT.

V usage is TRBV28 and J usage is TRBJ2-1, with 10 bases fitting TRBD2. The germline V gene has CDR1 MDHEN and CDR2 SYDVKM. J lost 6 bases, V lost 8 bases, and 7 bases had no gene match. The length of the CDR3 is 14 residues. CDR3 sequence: CASLLAGRFNEQFF. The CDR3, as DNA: TGTGCCAGCCTACTAGCGGGGAGGTTCAATGAGCAGTTCTTC.

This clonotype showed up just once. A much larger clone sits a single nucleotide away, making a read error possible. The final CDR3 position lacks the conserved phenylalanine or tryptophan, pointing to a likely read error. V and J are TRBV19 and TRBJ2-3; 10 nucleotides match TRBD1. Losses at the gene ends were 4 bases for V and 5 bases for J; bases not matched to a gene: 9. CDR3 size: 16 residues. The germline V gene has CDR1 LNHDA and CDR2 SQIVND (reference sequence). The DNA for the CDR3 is TGTGCCAGTAGTAAAGTCTCCGGGACAGGGGAAGATACGCAGTATTAT. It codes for CASSKVSGTGEDTQYY.

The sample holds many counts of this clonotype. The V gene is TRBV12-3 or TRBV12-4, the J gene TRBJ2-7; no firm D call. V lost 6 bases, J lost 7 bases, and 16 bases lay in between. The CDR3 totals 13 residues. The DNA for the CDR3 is TGTGCCAGCAGCTCGGGTACCCTCGGAGAGCAGTACTTC. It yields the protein CASSSGTLGEQYF.

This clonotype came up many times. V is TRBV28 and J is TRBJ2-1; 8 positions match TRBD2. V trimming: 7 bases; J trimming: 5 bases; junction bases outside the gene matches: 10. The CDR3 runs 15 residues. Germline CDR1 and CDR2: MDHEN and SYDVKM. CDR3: CASKALAGLNNEQFF. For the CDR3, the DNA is TGTGCCAGCAAAGCCCTAGCGGGCCTCAACAATGAGCAGTTCTTC.

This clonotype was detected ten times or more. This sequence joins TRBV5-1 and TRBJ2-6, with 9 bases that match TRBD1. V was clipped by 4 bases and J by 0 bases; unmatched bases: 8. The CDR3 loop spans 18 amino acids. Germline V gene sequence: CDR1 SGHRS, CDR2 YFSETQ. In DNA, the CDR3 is TGCGCCAGCAGCCCTTGGGGGACAGGGCCCTCTGGGGCCAACGTCCTGACTTTC. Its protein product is CASSPWGTGPSGANVLTF. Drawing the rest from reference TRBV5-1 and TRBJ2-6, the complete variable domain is KAGVTQTPRYLIKTRGQQVTLSCSPISGHRSVSWYQQTPGQGLQFLFEYFSETQRNKGNFPGRFSGRQFSNSRSEMNVSTLELGDSALYLCASSPWGTGPSGANVLTFGAGSRLTVL.

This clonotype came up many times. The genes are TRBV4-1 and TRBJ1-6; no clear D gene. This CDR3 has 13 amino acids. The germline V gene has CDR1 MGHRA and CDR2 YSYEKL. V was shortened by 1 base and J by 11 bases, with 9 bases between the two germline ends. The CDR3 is CASSQGVQPPLHF. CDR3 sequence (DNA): TGCGCCAGCAGCCAAGGGGTTCAGCCACCCCTCCACTTT.

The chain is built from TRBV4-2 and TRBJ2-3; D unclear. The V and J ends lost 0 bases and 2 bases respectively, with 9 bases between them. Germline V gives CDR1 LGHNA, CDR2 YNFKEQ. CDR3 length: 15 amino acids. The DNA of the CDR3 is TGTGCCAGCAGCCAAGAACGGCGGACCACAGATACGCAGTATTTT. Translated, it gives CASSQERRTTDTQYF.

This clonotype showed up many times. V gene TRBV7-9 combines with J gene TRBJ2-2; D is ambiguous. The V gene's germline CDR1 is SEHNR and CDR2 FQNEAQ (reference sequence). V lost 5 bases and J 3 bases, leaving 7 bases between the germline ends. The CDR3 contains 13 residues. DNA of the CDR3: TGTGCCAGCAGCCTACTGCACACCGGGGAGCTGTTTTTT. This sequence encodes CASSLLHTGELFF.

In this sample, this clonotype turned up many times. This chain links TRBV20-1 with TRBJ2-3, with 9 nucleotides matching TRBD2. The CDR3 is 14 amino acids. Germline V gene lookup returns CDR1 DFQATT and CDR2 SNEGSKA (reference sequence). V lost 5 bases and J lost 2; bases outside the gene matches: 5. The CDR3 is CSAGGTSLTDTQYF. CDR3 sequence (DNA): TGCAGTGCTGGCGGGACTAGCCTCACAGATACGCAGTATTTT.

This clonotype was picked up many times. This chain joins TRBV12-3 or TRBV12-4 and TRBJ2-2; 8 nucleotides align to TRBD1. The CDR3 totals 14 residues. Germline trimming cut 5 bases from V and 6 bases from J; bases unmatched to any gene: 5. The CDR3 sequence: CASSGTGGAGELFF. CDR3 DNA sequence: TGTGCCAGCAGTGGGACAGGAGGAGCCGGGGAGCTGTTTTTT.

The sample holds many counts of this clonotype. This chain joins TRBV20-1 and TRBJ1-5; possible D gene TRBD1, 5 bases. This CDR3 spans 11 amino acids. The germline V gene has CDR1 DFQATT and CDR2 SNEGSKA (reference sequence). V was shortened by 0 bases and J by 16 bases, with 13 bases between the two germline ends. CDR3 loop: CSARDKGRRHF. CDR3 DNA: TGCAGTGCTAGAGACAAGGGACGAAGACATTTT.

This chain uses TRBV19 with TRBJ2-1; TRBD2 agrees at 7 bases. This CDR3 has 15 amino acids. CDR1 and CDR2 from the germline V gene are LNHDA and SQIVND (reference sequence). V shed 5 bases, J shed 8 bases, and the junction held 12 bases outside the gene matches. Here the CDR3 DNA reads TGTGCCAGTAGTCAGAGCGGGGTAAGGATCGATGAGCAGTTCTTC. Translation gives CASSQSGVRIDEQFF.

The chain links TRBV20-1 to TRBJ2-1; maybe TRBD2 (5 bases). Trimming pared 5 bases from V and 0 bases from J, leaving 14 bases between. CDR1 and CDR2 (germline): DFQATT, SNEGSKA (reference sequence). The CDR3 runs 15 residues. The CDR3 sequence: CSAEKLGSSYNEQFF. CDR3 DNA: TGCAGTGCTGAAAAGTTGGGGAGCTCCTACAATGAGCAGTTCTTC.

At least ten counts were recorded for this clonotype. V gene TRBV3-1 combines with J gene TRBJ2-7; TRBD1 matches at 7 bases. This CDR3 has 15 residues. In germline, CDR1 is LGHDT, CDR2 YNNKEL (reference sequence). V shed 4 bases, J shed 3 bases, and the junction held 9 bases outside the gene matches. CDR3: CASSLMSGTDYEQYF. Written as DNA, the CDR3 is TGTGCCAGCAGCCTTATGTCCGGGACAGACTACGAGCAGTACTTC.

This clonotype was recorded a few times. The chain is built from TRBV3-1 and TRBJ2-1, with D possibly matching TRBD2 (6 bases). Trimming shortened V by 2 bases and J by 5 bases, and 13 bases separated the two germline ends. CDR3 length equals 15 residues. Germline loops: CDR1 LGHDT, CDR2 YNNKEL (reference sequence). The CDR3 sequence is CASSQSLGGHNEQFF. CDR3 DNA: TGTGCCAGCAGCCAAAGTCTGGGGGGACACAATGAGCAGTTCTTC.

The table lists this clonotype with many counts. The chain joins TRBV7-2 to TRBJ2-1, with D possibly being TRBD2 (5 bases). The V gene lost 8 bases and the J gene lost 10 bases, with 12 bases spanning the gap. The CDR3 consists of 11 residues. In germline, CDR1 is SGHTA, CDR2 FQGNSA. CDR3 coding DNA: TGTGCCAGCGGTGGTCGCGGGGAGCAGTTCTTC. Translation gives CASGGRGEQFF.

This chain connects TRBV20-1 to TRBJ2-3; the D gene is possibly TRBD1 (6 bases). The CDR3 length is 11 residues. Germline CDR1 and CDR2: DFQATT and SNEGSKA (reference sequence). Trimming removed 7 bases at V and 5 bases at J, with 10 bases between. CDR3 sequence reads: CSGQTGDTQYF. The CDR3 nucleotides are TGCAGTGGCCAGACAGGAGATACGCAGTATTTT.

CDR3 in amino acids: CASRGSLASDTQYF. The CDR3 DNA follows: TGTGCCAGCAGGGGAAGCCTCGCTTCAGATACGCAGTATTTT. V gene TRBV14 combines with J gene TRBJ2-3; D unresolved. Trimming removed 6 bases from V and 4 bases from J, with 14 bases in between. Germline CDR1 is SGHDN and CDR2 is FVKESK. The length of the CDR3 is 14 residues.